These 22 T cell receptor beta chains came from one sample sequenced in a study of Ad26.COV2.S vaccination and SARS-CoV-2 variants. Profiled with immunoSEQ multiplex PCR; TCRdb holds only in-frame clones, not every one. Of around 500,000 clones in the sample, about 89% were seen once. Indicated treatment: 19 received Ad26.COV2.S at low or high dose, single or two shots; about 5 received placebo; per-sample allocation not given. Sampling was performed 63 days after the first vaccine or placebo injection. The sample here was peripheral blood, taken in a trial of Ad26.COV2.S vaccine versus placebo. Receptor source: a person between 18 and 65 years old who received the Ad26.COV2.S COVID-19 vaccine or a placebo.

This CDR3 reads CASSRQVYNEQFF. CDR3 coding DNA: TGTGCCAGCAGTCGACAGGTATACAATGAGCAGTTCTTC. The chain has TRBV12-3 or TRBV12-4 and TRBJ2-1, with D possibly matching TRBD1 (6 bases). CDR3 length: 13 residues. V lost 5 bases and J lost 4, with 9 bases in between.

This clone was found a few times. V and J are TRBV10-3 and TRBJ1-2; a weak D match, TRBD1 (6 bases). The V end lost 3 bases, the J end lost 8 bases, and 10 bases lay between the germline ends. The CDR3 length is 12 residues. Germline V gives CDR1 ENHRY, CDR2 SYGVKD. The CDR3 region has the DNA TGTGCCATCAGTGAACCCGGGGGCGGCTACACCTTC. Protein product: CAISEPGGGYTF.

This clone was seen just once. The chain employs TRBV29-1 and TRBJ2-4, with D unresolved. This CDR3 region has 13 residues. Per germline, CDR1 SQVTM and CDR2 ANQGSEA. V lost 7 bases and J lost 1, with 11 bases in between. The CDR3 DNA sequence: TGCAGCGCAGTCGGCGTCGCCAAAAACATTCAGTACTTC. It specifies CSAVGVAKNIQYF. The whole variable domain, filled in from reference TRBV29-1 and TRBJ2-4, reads SAVISQKPSRDICQRGTSLTIQCQVDSQVTMMFWYRQQPGQSLTLIATANQGSEATYESGFVIDKFPISRPNLTFSTLTVSNMSPEDSSIYLCSAVGVAKNIQYFGAGTRLSVL.

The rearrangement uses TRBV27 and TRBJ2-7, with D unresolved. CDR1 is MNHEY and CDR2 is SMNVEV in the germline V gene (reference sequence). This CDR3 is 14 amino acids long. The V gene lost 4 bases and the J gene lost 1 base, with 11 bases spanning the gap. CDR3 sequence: CASSYDFPSYEQYF. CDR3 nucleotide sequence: TGTGCCAGCAGTTATGACTTCCCGTCCTACGAGCAGTACTTC.

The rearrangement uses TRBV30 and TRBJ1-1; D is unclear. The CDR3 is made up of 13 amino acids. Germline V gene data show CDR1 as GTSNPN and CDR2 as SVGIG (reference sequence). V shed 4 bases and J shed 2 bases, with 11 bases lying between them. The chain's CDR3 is CAWTWTANTEAFF. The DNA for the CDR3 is TGTGCCTGGACTTGGACCGCAAACACTGAAGCTTTCTTT.

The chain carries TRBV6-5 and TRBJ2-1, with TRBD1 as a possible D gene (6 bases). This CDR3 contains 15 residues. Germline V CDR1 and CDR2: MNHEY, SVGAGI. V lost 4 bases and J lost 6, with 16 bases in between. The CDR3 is CASSWYQGSANEQFF. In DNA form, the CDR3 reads TGTGCCAGCAGTTGGTACCAGGGGTCGGCCAATGAGCAGTTCTTC.

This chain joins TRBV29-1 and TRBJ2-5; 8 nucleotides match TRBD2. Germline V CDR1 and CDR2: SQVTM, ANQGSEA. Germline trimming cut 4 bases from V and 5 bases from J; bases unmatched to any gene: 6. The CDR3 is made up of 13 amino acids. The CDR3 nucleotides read TGCAGCGTTGGGCTAGCGGGCCGGGAGACCCAGTACTTC. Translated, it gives CSVGLAGRETQYF.

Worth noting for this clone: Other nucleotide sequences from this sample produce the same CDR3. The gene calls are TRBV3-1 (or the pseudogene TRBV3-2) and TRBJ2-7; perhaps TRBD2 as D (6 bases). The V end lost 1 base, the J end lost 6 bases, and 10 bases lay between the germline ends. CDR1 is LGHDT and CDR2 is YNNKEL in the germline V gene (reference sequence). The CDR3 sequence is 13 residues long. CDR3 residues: CASSQVGGSEQYF. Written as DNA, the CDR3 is TGTGCCAGCAGCCAAGTTGGGGGGAGCGAGCAGTACTTC.

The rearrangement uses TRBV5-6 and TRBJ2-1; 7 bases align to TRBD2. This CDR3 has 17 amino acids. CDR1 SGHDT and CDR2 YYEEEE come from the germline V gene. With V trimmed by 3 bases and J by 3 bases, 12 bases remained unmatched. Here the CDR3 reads CASSSPAWGRDYNEQFF. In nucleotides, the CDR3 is TGTGCCAGCAGCTCCCCAGCGTGGGGGAGGGACTACAATGAGCAGTTCTTC.

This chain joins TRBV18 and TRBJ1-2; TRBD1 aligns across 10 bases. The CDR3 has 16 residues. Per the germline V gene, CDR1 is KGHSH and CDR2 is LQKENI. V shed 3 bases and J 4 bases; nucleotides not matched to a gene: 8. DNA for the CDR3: TGTGCCAGCTCACCGCCCGACAGGGGGCGCGGCTATGGCTACACCTTC. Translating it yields CASSPPDRGRGYGYTF.

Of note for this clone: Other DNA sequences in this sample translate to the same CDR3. The CDR3 spells CASSIRTSHEQYF. In nucleotides, the CDR3 is TGTGCCAGTAGTATACGGACTAGCCACGAGCAGTACTTC. The chain recombines TRBV19 with TRBJ2-7; TRBD2 aligns across 8 bases. The CDR3 spans 13 residues. J gave up 5 bases and V 2 bases, and 2 bases lay outside the gene matches. Germline V gives CDR1 LNHDA, CDR2 SQIVND (reference sequence).

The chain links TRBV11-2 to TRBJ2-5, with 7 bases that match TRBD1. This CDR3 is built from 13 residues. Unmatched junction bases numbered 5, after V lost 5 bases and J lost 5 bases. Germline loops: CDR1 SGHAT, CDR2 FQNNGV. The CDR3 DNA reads TGTGCCAGCAGCCAACAGGGGCACGAGACCCAGTACTTC. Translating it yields CASSQQGHETQYF.

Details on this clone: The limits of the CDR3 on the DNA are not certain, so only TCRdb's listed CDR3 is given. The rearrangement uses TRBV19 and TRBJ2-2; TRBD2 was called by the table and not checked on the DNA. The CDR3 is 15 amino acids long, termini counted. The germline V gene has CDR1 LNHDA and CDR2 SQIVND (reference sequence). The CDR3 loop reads CASTSGYLDTGELFF.

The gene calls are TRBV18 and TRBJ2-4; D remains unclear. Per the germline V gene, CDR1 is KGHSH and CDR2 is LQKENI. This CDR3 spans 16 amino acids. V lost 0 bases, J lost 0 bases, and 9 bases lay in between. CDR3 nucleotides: TGTGCCAGCTCACCACCCGGCAGACTAGCCAAAAACATTCAGTACTTC. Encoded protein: CASSPPGRLAKNIQYF.

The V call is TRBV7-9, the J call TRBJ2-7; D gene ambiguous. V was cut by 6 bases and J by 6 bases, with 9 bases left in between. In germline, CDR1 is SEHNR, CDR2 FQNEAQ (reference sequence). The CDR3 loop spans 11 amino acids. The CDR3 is CASSSGFEQYF. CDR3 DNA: TGTGCCAGCAGTTCTGGATTCGAGCAGTACTTC.

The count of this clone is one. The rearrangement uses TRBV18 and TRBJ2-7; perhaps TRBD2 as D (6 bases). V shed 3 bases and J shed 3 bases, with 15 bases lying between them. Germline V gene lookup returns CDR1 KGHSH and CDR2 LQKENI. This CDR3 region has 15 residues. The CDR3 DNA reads TGTGCCAGCTCACCCTGGCCCCGGCGGGGCTACGAGCAGTACTTC. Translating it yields CASSPWPRRGYEQYF.

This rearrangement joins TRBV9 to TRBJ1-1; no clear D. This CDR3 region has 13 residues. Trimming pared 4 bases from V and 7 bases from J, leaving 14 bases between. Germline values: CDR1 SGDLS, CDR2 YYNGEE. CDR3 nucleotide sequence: TGTGCCAGCAGCCAGATCCCAGAGAGTGAAGCTTTCTTT. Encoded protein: CASSQIPESEAFF.

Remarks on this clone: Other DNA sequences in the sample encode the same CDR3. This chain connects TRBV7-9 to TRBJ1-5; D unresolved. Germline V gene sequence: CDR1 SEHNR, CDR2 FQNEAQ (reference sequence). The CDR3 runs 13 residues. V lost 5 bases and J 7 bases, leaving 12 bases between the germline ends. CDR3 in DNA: TGTGCCAGCAGCCCTGACGGGAGGCAGCCCCAGCATTTT. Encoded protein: CASSPDGRQPQHF.

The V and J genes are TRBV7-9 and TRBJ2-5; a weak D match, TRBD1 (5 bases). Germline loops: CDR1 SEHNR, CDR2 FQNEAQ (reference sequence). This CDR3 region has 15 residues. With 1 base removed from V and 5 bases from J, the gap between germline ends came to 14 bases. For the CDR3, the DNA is TGTGCCAGCAGCTTAGGCCAGGGCTTAGAGGAGACCCAGTACTTC. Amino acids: CASSLGQGLEETQYF. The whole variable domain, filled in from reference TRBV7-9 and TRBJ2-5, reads DTGVSQNPRHKITKRGQNVTFRCDPISEHNRLYWYRQTLGQGPEFLTYFQNEAQLEKSRLLSDRFSAERPKGSFSTLEIQRTEQGDSAMYLCASSLGQGLEETQYFGPGTRLLVL.

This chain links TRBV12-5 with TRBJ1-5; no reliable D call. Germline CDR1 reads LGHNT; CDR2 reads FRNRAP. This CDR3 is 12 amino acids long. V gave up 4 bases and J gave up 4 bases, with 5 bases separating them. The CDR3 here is CASGYHNQPQHF. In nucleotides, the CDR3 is TGTGCTAGTGGTTACCATAATCAGCCCCAGCATTTT.

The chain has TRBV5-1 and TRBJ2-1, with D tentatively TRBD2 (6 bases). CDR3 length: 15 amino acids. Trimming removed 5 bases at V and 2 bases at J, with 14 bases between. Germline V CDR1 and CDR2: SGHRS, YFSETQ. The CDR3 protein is CASRSSGGTYNEQFF. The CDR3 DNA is TGCGCCAGCAGATCTTCAGGAGGGACCTACAATGAGCAGTTCTTC.

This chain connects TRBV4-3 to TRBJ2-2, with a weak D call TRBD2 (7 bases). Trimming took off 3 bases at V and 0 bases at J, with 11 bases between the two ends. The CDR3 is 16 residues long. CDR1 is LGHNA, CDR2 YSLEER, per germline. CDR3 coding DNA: TGCGCCAGCAGCCAGAGGGGGGGTGCGAACACCGGGGAGCTGTTTTTT. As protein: CASSQRGGANTGELFF.